This record looks at one T cell receptor (beta chain) sequence and its context. The target of this receptor is not known. Base qualities are not at hand, and no much larger clone is one base apart. The source of the sample is a study of T cell responses to AZD1222 COVID-19 vaccine (TCRdb year 2021). For the wider study: A total of 233 trial participants underwent TCR sequencing, of whom 207 had received two doses of AZD1222 and approximately 26 had received two doses of the MenACWY control vaccine. Trial participants were enrolled by age into subgroups of 18-55, 56-69 and 70-plus years, and roughly 160, 29 and 62 TCR-sequenced participants, respectively, were included in these subgroups. Overall study results and their limits: Reportedly, close to half of the unique spike-specific TCRs recognized epitopes lying outside the regions that are mutated in the B.1.351 and B.1.1.7 variants. Participants were mostly white British, with more females than males. The authors suggested clonal diversity may have been underestimated. Only five or six AZD1222 recipients were SARS-CoV-2 seropositive at baseline, limiting conclusions about previously exposed vaccinees. The 56-69-year group was small, and its depth increase did not reach significance, likely because of low power. After two AZD1222 doses, both the breadth and the depth of spike-specific TCRs were significantly higher than at day 0 and than in MenACWY recipients. The whole spike protein was spanned by vaccine-associated CD4 TCRs, and dominant responses were seen in regions 160-218 and 743-854. Because no day 14 peak-response samples were available, repertoires were characterized only after the peak T cell response.

The CDR3 has 16 amino acids, counting the end cysteine and phenylalanine. Of all the DNA, just the CDR3 is kept, 48 bases in frame from base 1. The germline V gene (reference sequence) specifies LNHDA as CDR1 and SQIVND as CDR2. Deletion took 2 bases off V and 0 bases off J, with a span of 8 bases between the germline ends. The CDR3 regions of human TCRbeta chains were analyzed by immunosequencing. The authors' analysis ran thus. Repertoire TCRs were matched against a reference library of SARS-CoV-2-specific TCRs generated with the MIRA antigen-specificity platform. Breadth was defined as the fraction of unique TCRs that were SARS-CoV-2-associated. Depth was defined as the fraction of total T cells that were SARS-CoV-2-associated. Using the MIRA data, each spike-specific TCR was assigned both to the spike region to which the TCR was reactive and to a CD4 or CD8 class. Log10-transformed breadth and depth values were compared by one-way ANOVA with Sidak's multiple comparisons tests. TCRdb limited this immuneACCESS table to in-frame rearrangements with V and J called. A share of clones is missing; checked studies link under half to unresolved V genes, and the rest is unexplained. The V and J calls and the clone size are those of that table, but D and trimming were determined from the DNA. Across this sample there are some 150,000 clones, with around 93% seen only once. Under 3.5% of the sample is in the top ten clones.

The meaning of the sample's time point label: about 28 days (+/-7) after the second vaccine dose. AZD1222 recipients given second doses at about 4 weeks or at about 12 weeks were pooled, since spike-specific TCR depth and breadth were not found to differ between the two schedules. Vaccinee samples were obtained from the UK trials COV001 and COV002, which included a single-blind randomized controlled phase 2/3 trial of AZD1222 (ChAdOx1 nCoV-19) in healthy adults. For TCRbeta chain sequencing, PBMC samples were collected from trial participants at day 0 and at day 28 after the second dose. The sample here was peripheral blood, taken 28 days after the second AZD1222 dose. The sequence was obtained from an adult who received the AZD1222 COVID-19 vaccine. The V and J genes are TRBV19 and TRBJ1-6; there is no confident call for the D gene. In nucleotide form, the sequence is TGTGCCAGTAGTATATCATGGAGCTCCTATAATTCACCCCTCCACTTT. This translates into CASSISWSSYNSPLHF.